The clone carrying this TCR beta chain appeared once. Method: immunoSEQ multiplex PCR; TCRdb's copy keeps in-frame clones and lacks some. The repertoire has 40,000 to 50,000 clones, about 86% of them found once; the top ten carry 9% to 13%. V lost 3 bases and J 4 bases, leaving 4 bases between the germline ends. Looked up from germline, CDR1 is MDHEN and CDR2 is SYDVKM. CDR3 length: 11 residues. The data are from a study of OX40 agonist ivuxolimab in advanced cancers. This chain joins TRBV28 and TRBJ2-7, with unresolved D. The specimen was CD4+ or CD8+ T cells sorted from blood, collected in a trial of the OX40 agonist ivuxolimab. The clonotype comes from an adult with an advanced solid tumor such as melanoma, head and neck, liver or kidney cancer. CDR3 residues: CASSFSYEQYF. The CDR3 DNA is TGTGCCAGCAGTTTCTCTTACGAGCAGTACTTC.